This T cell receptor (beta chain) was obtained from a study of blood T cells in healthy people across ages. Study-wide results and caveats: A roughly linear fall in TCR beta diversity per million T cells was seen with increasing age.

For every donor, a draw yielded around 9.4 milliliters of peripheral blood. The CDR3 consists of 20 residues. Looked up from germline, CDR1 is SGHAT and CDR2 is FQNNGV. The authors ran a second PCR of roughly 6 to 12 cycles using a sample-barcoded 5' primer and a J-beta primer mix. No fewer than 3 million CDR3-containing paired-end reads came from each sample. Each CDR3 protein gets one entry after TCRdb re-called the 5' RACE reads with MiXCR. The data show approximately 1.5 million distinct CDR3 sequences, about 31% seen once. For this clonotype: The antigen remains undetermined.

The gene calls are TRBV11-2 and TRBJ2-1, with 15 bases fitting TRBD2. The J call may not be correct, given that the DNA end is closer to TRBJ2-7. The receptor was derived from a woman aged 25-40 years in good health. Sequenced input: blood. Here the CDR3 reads CASSLPTPGTSGGPPYEQYF. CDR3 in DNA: TGTGCCAGCAGCCTTCCTACGCCCGGGACTAGCGGGGGGCCCCCCTACGAGCAGTACTTC.